Sequencing of this T cell receptor (beta chain) was carried out in a study of T cells in localized non-small cell lung cancer. Libraries were prepared by immunoSEQ multiplex PCR; TCRdb keeps only in-frame clonotypes and omits some of them. This repertoire shows approximately 30,000 clones, approximately 88% found once; its top ten account for around 4%. Germline lookup yields CDR1 SGHTA and CDR2 FQGNSA. J was trimmed by 7 bases and V by 1 base; bases with no gene match: 2. The CDR3 spans 13 residues. The chain links TRBV7-2 to TRBJ2-5; 8 bases fit TRBD1. The specimen was peripheral blood mononuclear cells, collected before any cancer treatment. The clonotype was recovered from a woman aged 35 to 70 with stage III lung adenocarcinoma. The CDR3, as DNA: TGTGCCAGCAGCTTAGAAGACAGGGGGACCCAGTACTTC. Protein sequence: CASSLEDRGTQYF.